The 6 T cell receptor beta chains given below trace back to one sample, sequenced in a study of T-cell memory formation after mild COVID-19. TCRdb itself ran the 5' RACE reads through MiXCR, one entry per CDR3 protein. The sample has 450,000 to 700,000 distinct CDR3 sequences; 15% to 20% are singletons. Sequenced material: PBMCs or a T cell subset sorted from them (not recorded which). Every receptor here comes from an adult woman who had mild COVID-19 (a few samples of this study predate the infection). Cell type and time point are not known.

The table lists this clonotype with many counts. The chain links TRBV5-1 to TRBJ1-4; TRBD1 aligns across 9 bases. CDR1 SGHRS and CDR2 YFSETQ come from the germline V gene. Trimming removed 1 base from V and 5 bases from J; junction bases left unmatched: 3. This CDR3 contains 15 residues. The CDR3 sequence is CASSLSGQGNEKLFF. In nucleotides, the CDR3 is TGCGCCAGCAGCTTGTCGGGACAGGGAAATGAAAAACTGTTTTTT.

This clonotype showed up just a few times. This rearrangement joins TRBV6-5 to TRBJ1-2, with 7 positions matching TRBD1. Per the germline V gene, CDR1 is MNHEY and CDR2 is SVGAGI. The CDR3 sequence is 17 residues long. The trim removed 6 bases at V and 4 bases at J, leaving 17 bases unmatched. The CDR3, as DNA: TGTGCCAGCAGCTCTGACAGGGATTTTTTCCCCCGCTATGGCTACACCTTC. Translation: CASSSDRDFFPRYGYTF.

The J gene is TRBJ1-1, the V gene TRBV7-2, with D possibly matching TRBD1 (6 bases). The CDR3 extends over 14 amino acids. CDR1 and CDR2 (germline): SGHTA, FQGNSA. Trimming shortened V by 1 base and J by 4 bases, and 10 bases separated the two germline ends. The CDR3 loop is CASSLVRGSTEAFF. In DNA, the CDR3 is TGTGCCAGCAGCTTAGTCAGGGGATCCACTGAAGCTTTCTTT. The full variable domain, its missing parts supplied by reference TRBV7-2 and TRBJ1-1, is GAGVSQSPSNKVTEKGKDVELRCDPISGHTALYWYRQSLGQGLEFLIYFQGNSAPDKSGLPSDRFSAERTGGSVSTLTIQRTQQEDSAVYLCASSLVRGSTEAFFGQGTRLTVV.

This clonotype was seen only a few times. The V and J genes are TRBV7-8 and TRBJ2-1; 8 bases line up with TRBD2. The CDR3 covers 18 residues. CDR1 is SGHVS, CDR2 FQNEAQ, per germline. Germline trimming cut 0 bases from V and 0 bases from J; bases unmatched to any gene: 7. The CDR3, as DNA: TGTGCCAGCAGCTTAGCGCTTATAGCGGGGTTCTCCTACAATGAGCAGTTCTTC. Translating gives CASSLALIAGFSYNEQFF. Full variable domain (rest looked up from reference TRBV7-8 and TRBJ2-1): GAGVSQSPRYKVAKRGQDVALRCDPISGHVSLFWYQQALGQGPEFLTYFQNEAQLDKSGLPSDRFFAERPEGSVSTLKIQRTQQEDSAVYLCASSLALIAGFSYNEQFFGPGTRLTVL.

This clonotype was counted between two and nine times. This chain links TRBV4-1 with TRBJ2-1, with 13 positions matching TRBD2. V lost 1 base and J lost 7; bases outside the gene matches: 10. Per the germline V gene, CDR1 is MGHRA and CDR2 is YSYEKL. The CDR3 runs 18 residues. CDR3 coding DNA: TGCGCCAGCAGCCAAGGCCGTTTGGGACTAGCGGGGCGGAATGAGCAGTTCTTC. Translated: CASSQGRLGLAGRNEQFF.

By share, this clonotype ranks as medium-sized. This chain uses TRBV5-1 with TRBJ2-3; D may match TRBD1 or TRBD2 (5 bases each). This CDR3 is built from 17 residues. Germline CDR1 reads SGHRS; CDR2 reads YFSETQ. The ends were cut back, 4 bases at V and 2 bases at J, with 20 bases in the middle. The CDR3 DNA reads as TGCGCCAGCAGCGTCCGGGACCTCAGCCGTTACACAGATACGCAGTATTTT. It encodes CASSVRDLSRYTDTQYF.